What follows are 25 T cell receptor beta chains derived from one specimen sequenced in a study of glioma-infiltrating T cells after dendritic cell vaccination. The assay was immunoSEQ multiplex PCR, and TCRdb's table has in-frame clones only and misses some. In the table there are fewer than 85,000 clones, roughly 79% of which are singletons. The source material was blood, sampled before dendritic cell vaccination. The receptors were gathered from a human donor with glioblastoma.

The genes are TRBV19 and TRBJ2-7, with a weak D call TRBD1 (6 bases). V lost 2 bases to trimming and J lost 3 bases, with 14 bases between them. CDR1 and CDR2 (germline): LNHDA, SQIVND (reference sequence). This CDR3 contains 15 residues. The CDR3 protein is CASSISWGHGYEQYF. The DNA of the CDR3 is TGTGCCAGTAGTATATCTTGGGGGCATGGCTACGAGCAGTACTTC.

This sequence joins TRBV7-2 and TRBJ2-7, with D maybe TRBD2 (5 bases). The V end lost 4 bases, the J end lost 5 bases, and 12 bases lay between the germline ends. The CDR3 runs 13 residues. Germline CDR1 reads SGHTA; CDR2 reads FQGNSA. The CDR3 spells CASSSSDGNEQYF. The CDR3 DNA reads as TGTGCCAGCAGCTCCTCAGACGGGAACGAGCAGTACTTC.

This sequence joins TRBV7-2 and TRBJ2-7; TRBD1 matches 9 bases. This CDR3 contains 16 residues. CDR1 and CDR2 from the germline V gene are SGHTA and FQGNSA. With V trimmed by 5 bases and J by 5 bases, 13 bases remained unmatched. The CDR3 bases are TGTGCCAGCAGCCAGATCTCCGGGACAGGGATCGACGAGCAGTACTTC. It codes for CASSQISGTGIDEQYF.

The V call is TRBV15, the J call TRBJ1-1; 9 nucleotides line up with TRBD1. Germline trimming cut 9 bases from V and 2 bases from J; bases unmatched to any gene: 4. The V gene's germline CDR1 is LNHNV and CDR2 YYDKDF (reference sequence). The CDR3 loop spans 13 amino acids. In nucleotides, the CDR3 is TGTGCCACAGAGGACAGGGGCAACACTGAAGCTTTCTTT. It translates to CATEDRGNTEAFF.

The V gene is TRBV5-4, the J gene TRBJ2-3, with 9 positions matching TRBD1. Trimming cost V 4 bases and J 5 bases; bases outside gene matches: 14. The CDR3 runs to 17 residues. In germline, CDR1 is SGHNT, CDR2 YYREEE (reference sequence). The CDR3 nucleotides are TGTGCCAGCAGCGGATACCGGGACAGGGAATACAAAGATACGCAGTATTTT. It encodes CASSGYRDREYKDTQYF.

The genes are TRBV7-2 and TRBJ2-7; 13 bases match TRBD2. The CDR3 is 18 amino acids. The junction had 8 bases not matched to a gene; V was cut back by 0 bases and J by 3 bases. Germline CDR1 reads SGHTA; CDR2 reads FQGNSA. CDR3 sequence: CASSLAGGLAGINYEQYF. In nucleotides, the CDR3 is TGTGCCAGCAGCTTAGCCGGGGGACTAGCGGGGATAAACTACGAGCAGTACTTC.

This clone was seen more than once but under ten times. The chain has TRBV29-1 and TRBJ1-2, with 9 bases that match TRBD1. The J segment lost 6 bases and the V segment lost 6 bases, leaving 8 bases of the junction unmatched. Germline V gene data show CDR1 as SQVTM and CDR2 as ANQGSEA. This CDR3 region has 13 residues. The CDR3 sequence is CSVTPGTGNGYTF. CDR3 nucleotide sequence: TGCAGCGTGACGCCCGGGACAGGGAATGGCTACACCTTC.

In its sample, this clone was seen a few times. The V gene is TRBV19, the J gene TRBJ1-2; D not certain. V dropped 4 bases and J dropped 0 bases, with 12 bases sitting between them. The CDR3 consists of 15 residues. The germline V gene encodes CDR1 LNHDA and CDR2 SQIVND (reference sequence). CDR3 DNA sequence: TGTGCCAGTAGTACTACCGTGCCTTCTAACTATGGCTACACCTTC. It encodes CASSTTVPSNYGYTF.

The chain recombines TRBV18 with TRBJ1-5; D is unresolved. The V gene's germline CDR1 is KGHSH and CDR2 LQKENI. The ends were cut back, 2 bases at V and 7 bases at J, with 15 bases in the middle. The CDR3 runs 15 residues. The CDR3 nucleotides read TGTGCCAGCTCACCAAGGATGGGCGATATCCAGCCCCAGCATTTT. Amino acids: CASSPRMGDIQPQHF.

This clone was seen a single time. This chain links TRBV4-2 with TRBJ1-2, with unresolved D. Germline V gene data show CDR1 as LGHNA and CDR2 as YNFKEQ. CDR3 length: 15 residues. Trimming pared 0 bases from V and 3 bases from J, leaving 11 bases between. The CDR3 is CASSQDLQVHYGYTF. The CDR3 DNA reads TGTGCCAGCAGCCAAGATTTGCAGGTCCACTATGGCTACACCTTC.

This clone showed up just a few times. The chain links TRBV5-1 to TRBJ2-7; maybe TRBD1 (6 bases). The CDR3 loop spans 14 amino acids. CDR1 is SGHRS and CDR2 is YFSETQ in the germline V gene. Trimming pared 4 bases from V and 6 bases from J, leaving 17 bases between. CDR3 DNA sequence: TGCGCCAGCAGCCTGGGTGGGCAGGGGTCCGAGCAGTACTTC. Translating gives CASSLGGQGSEQYF. Full variable domain (missing parts from reference TRBV5-1 and TRBJ2-7): KAGVTQTPRYLIKTRGQQVTLSCSPISGHRSVSWYQQTPGQGLQFLFEYFSETQRNKGNFPGRFSGRQFSNSRSEMNVSTLELGDSALYLCASSLGGQGSEQYFGPGTRLTVT.

The rearrangement uses TRBV7-2 and TRBJ2-1; 7 bases are shared with TRBD1. The length of the CDR3 is 14 residues. Germline lookup yields CDR1 SGHTA and CDR2 FQGNSA. J lost 6 bases, V lost 4 bases, and 6 bases had no gene match. CDR3 nucleotide sequence: TGTGCCAGCAGCTCCATAGACAGGGTCAATGAGCAGTTCTTC. Amino acid sequence: CASSSIDRVNEQFF.

V usage is TRBV5-1 and J usage is TRBJ2-1; 7 nucleotides agree with TRBD1. After removal of 6 bases from V and 5 bases from J, the junction contained 5 bases not matched to a gene. The germline CDR1 and CDR2 sequences are SGHRS and YFSETQ. CDR3 length: 13 amino acids. The CDR3 loop reads CASKPGGNNEQFF. CDR3 DNA: TGCGCCAGCAAGCCAGGGGGAAACAATGAGCAGTTCTTC.

This rearrangement joins TRBV7-9 to TRBJ1-1, with 7 positions matching TRBD1. CDR1 is SEHNR, CDR2 FQNEAQ, per germline (reference sequence). V shed 4 bases, J shed 1 base, and the junction held 6 bases outside the gene matches. CDR3 size: 15 residues. The CDR3 region is CASSSPTGANTEAFF. The CDR3, as DNA: TGTGCCAGCAGCTCCCCTACAGGGGCGAACACTGAAGCTTTCTTT.

This clone appeared once. V is TRBV19 and J is TRBJ1-2; D is perhaps TRBD1 (5 bases). This CDR3 has 17 amino acids. Trimming left V 0 bases short and J 2 bases short, with 16 bases between. From germline, CDR1 is LNHDA and CDR2 SQIVND (reference sequence). The CDR3 DNA follows: TGTGCCAGTAGTATAGATCCCCAAGGGGTAAGGAACTATGGCTACACCTTC. As protein: CASSIDPQGVRNYGYTF.

The genes are TRBV2 and TRBJ1-2; 8 nucleotides agree with TRBD1. Germline CDR1 is SNHLY and CDR2 is FYNNEI. The V and J ends lost 2 bases and 6 bases, in that order; junction bases with no gene match: 8. The CDR3 is 15 residues long. DNA for the CDR3: TGTGCCAGCAGTGAACTTTGGACAGGGTCGGATGGCTACACCTTC. Amino acid sequence: CASSELWTGSDGYTF.

The genes are TRBV6-1 and TRBJ1-1; weak D call: TRBD1 (6 bases). The germline V gene encodes CDR1 MNHNS and CDR2 SASEGT. The CDR3 length is 14 residues. V lost 5 bases and J lost 3, with 13 bases in between. The CDR3 reads CASSQQGSHTEAFF. CDR3 coding DNA: TGTGCCAGCAGTCAGCAGGGGTCACACACTGAAGCTTTCTTT.

The genes are TRBV11-2 and TRBJ2-7; 8 bases agree with TRBD2. The germline V gene encodes CDR1 SGHAT and CDR2 FQNNGV. The CDR3 runs to 15 residues. J lost 4 bases, V lost 1 base, and 6 bases had no gene match. The CDR3 region has the DNA TGTGCCAGCAGCTTAGGCGGCGGACTAGCTTACGAGCAGTACTTC. It yields the protein CASSLGGGLAYEQYF.

This sequence joins TRBV4-2 and TRBJ2-5, with 9 bases lining up with TRBD2. The germline gives CDR1 LGHNA, CDR2 YNFKEQ. This CDR3 has 20 residues. V shed 0 bases and J 1 base; nucleotides not matched to a gene: 15. CDR3 in amino acids: CASSQDRISSGVGGQETQYF. CDR3 bases: TGTGCCAGCAGCCAAGATCGGATTTCTAGCGGGGTAGGCGGCCAAGAGACCCAGTACTTC.

The chain combines TRBV2 with TRBJ1-5; 7 bases match TRBD1. J was trimmed by 2 bases and V by 6 bases; bases with no gene match: 10. Germline V gene sequence: CDR1 SNHLY, CDR2 FYNNEI. There are 16 residues in the CDR3. The CDR3 DNA follows: TGTGCCAGCAGCCTTGACAGGGATCGTGGCAATCAGCCCCAGCATTTT. Translating it yields CASSLDRDRGNQPQHF. The full variable domain, with the rest looked up from reference TRBV2 and TRBJ1-5, is EPEVTQTPSHQVTQMGQEVILRCVPISNHLYFYWYRQILGQKVEFLVSFYNNEISEKSEIFDDQFSVERPDGSNFTLKIRSTKLEDSAMYFCASSLDRDRGNQPQHFGDGTRLSIL.

The rearrangement uses TRBV5-4 and TRBJ1-3; D gene ambiguous. The CDR3 runs to 13 residues. CDR1 is SGHNT and CDR2 is YYREEE in the germline V gene (reference sequence). V lost 5 bases and J lost 0, with 6 bases in between. This CDR3 is CASRTNSGNTIYF. CDR3 sequence (DNA): TGTGCCAGCAGGACAAACTCTGGAAACACCATATATTTT. Using reference TRBV5-4 and TRBJ1-3 for the parts outside the CDR3, the full variable domain is ETGVTQSPTHLIKTRGQQVTLRCSSQSGHNTVSWYQQALGQGPQFIFQYYREEENGRGNFPPRFSGLQFPNYSSELNVNALELDDSALYLCASRTNSGNTIYFGEGSWLTVV.

Comment on this clone: Additional DNA sequences in this sample encode the identical CDR3. The V gene is TRBV4-3, the J gene TRBJ1-4; no reliable D call. The CDR3 consists of 14 residues. Germline V gene data show CDR1 as LGHNA and CDR2 as YSLEER. The germline V and J ends were trimmed by 0 bases and 15 bases, with 17 bases remaining between them. CDR3 amino acids: CASSQDWRGKEVFF. CDR3 DNA sequence: TGCGCCAGCAGCCAAGACTGGCGGGGAAAAGAGGTGTTTTTT.

This sequence joins TRBV6-5 and TRBJ2-7; 9 bases are a match to TRBD2. In germline, CDR1 is MNHEY, CDR2 SVGAGI. This CDR3 has 15 residues. Germline trimming cut 7 bases from V and 6 bases from J; bases unmatched to any gene: 13. This chain's CDR3 is CASTPPGTSSVEQYF. CDR3 sequence (DNA): TGTGCCAGCACCCCTCCCGGGACTAGCAGCGTCGAGCAGTACTTC.

This chain joins TRBV11-2 and TRBJ2-3, with 9 bases fitting TRBD2. The CDR3 sequence is 16 residues long. The V gene end was trimmed by 5 bases and the J gene end by 2 bases; junction bases not matched to a gene: 8. Germline V gives CDR1 SGHAT, CDR2 FQNNGV. The CDR3 region has the DNA TGTGCCAGCAGCCACCGGACTAGCGACTACACAGATACGCAGTATTTT. This translates into CASSHRTSDYTDTQYF.

This chain links TRBV7-2 with TRBJ2-7; 8 nucleotides match TRBD1. The V gene end was trimmed by 2 bases and the J gene end by 3 bases; junction bases not matched to a gene: 3. The CDR3 sequence is 14 residues long. Germline assignment: CDR1 SGHTA and CDR2 FQGNSA. The CDR3 is CASSLTGGIYEQYF. The CDR3 DNA reads as TGTGCCAGCAGCTTAACAGGGGGAATCTACGAGCAGTACTTC.